The entry below gives a single T cell receptor (beta chain) sequence along with its context. This entry comes from a study of blood T cell repertoires in COVID-19. On the study more broadly: The origin of the acute and convalescent COVID-19 samples was the United States, Italy and Spain. The analysed material was cDNA or gDNA that came from T cells, B-cell-depleted T cells, or PBMCs.

In the original workflow: Researchers report that nucleated cell counts were estimated from reference gene primer amplification. TCRdb keeps only in-frame clones here, not all; method: immunoSEQ multiplex PCR. For V, J and clone size, that table is used; D and trimming come from the DNA. The sample lists about 87,000 clones, 87% seen once, with approximately 8% in the top ten. The TCR sequence derives from a human donor with acute or convalescent COVID-19. The donor label of this sample is uncertain. Sequenced input: peripheral blood.

The DNA of the CDR3 is TGTGCCAGTAGGGACAGAACACTGGGACAAGATACGCAGTATTTT. This encodes CASRDRTLGQDTQYF. The chain uses TRBV19 and TRBJ2-3; D might be TRBD1 (6 bases). Per the germline V gene, CDR1 is LNHDA and CDR2 is SQIVND (reference sequence). Deletions cut 6 bases from V and 5 bases from J, with 18 bases between. CDR3 size: 15 residues.